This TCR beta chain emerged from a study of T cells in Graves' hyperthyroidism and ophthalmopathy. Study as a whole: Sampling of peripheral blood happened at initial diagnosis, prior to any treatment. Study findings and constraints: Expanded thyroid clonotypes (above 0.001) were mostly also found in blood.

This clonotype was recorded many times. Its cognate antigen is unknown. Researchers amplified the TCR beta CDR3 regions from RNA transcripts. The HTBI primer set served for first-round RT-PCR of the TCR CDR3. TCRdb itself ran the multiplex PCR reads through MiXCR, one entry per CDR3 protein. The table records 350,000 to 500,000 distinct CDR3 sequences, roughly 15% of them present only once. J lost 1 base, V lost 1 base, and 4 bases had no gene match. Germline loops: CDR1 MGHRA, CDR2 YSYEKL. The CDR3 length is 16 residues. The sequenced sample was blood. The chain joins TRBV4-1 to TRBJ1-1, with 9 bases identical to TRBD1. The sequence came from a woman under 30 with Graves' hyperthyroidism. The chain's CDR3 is CASSQGDRVTNTEAFF. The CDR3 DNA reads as TGCGCCAGCAGCCAAGGGGACAGGGTGACGAACACTGAAGCTTTCTTT.